These 17 T cell receptor beta chains were sequenced from one sample in a study of blood T cell repertoires in COVID-19. Sequencing used immunoSEQ multiplex PCR; TCRdb keeps in-frame clones, though not all of them. This table holds about 49,000 clones, over 70% found once. The sequenced sample was peripheral blood. Receptor source: a woman older than 75 with COVID-19, enrolled during active disease.

The genes are TRBV11-2 and TRBJ1-5, with 8 bases lining up with TRBD1. Trimming at V came to 5 bases and at J to 0 bases, leaving 9 bases not matched to a gene. The CDR3 length is 17 residues. Germline V gene sequence: CDR1 SGHAT, CDR2 FQNNGV. The CDR3 nucleotides read TGTGCCAGCAGCGCTCGGACAGGGCGCTATAGCAATCAGCCCCAGCATTTT. Amino acids: CASSARTGRYSNQPQHF. Full variable domain (remainder filled in from reference TRBV11-2 and TRBJ1-5): EAGVAQSPRYKIIEKRQSVAFWCNPISGHATLYWYQQILGQGPKLLIQFQNNGVVDDSQLPKDRFSAERLKGVDSTLKIQPAKLEDSAVYLCASSARTGRYSNQPQHFGDGTRLSIL.

The rearrangement uses TRBV27 and TRBJ2-1, with 8 bases identical to TRBD2. CDR3 length: 15 residues. Germline lookup yields CDR1 MNHEY and CDR2 SMNVEV (reference sequence). Trimming took 6 bases from V and 1 from J; bases not matched to a gene: 5. The CDR3 region has the DNA TGTGCCAGCAGGTCGCCGGGGGGGTCCTACAATGAGCAGTTCTTC. Translating gives CASRSPGGSYNEQFF.

The V and J genes are TRBV2 and TRBJ2-1; TRBD2 matches at 14 bases. The CDR3 spans 18 residues. Germline trimming cut 3 bases from V and 0 bases from J; bases unmatched to any gene: 4. The germline CDR1 and CDR2 sequences are SNHLY and FYNNEI. Written as DNA, the CDR3 is TGTGCCAGCAGTGACCCCGGGACTAGCGGGAGCTCCTACAATGAGCAGTTCTTC. Translation gives CASSDPGTSGSSYNEQFF.

This clone was recorded once. V is TRBV5-8 and J is TRBJ1-2, with a possible D match to TRBD1 (6 bases). V was cut by 0 bases and J by 7 bases, with 13 bases left in between. Per germline, CDR1 SGHTS and CDR2 YDEGEE. The CDR3 covers 14 residues. The CDR3 region is CASSLVGAGLGYTF. The CDR3, as DNA: TGTGCCAGCAGCTTGGTGGGGGCAGGTCTTGGCTACACCTTC.

The genes are TRBV5-1 and TRBJ2-3, with D uncertain. The CDR3 runs 15 residues. The germline V gene has CDR1 SGHRS and CDR2 YFSETQ. Trimming cost V 4 bases and J 2 bases, with 14 bases left between them. CDR3 bases: TGCGCCAGCAGCCCCGGCGGTGTCTACACAGATACGCAGTATTTT. Translating it yields CASSPGGVYTDTQYF.

The J gene is TRBJ1-2, the V gene TRBV13, with 10 bases aligning to TRBD1. This CDR3 has 14 residues. V was pared by 4 bases and J by 4 bases, with 3 bases of the junction left unmatched. CDR1 PRHDT and CDR2 FYEKMQ come from the germline V gene (reference sequence). Written as DNA, the CDR3 is TGTGCCAGCAGCTCCTGGACAGGGGGCTATGGCTACACCTTC. Its protein is CASSSWTGGYGYTF.

V gene TRBV5-8 combines with J gene TRBJ1-3; D remains unclear. CDR1 and CDR2 from the germline V gene are SGHTS and YDEGEE. Trimming cost V 0 bases and J 0 bases, with 10 bases left between them. CDR3 length: 16 residues. DNA for the CDR3: TGTGCCAGCAGCTTGGTTGGCCGTCCCTCTGGAAACACCATATATTTT. This translates into CASSLVGRPSGNTIYF.

This sequence joins TRBV7-2 and TRBJ1-2; D is undetermined. V lost 1 base to trimming and J lost 4 bases, with 16 bases between them. Germline V gene sequence: CDR1 SGHTA, CDR2 FQGNSA. This CDR3 spans 16 amino acids. The DNA for the CDR3 is TGTGCCAGCAGCTTAGACCGGGCGCGGGAGCTCTATGGCTACACCTTC. It encodes CASSLDRARELYGYTF.

This rearrangement joins TRBV19 to TRBJ1-5; 8 nucleotides line up with TRBD1. The J segment lost 0 bases and the V segment lost 4 bases, leaving 5 bases of the junction unmatched. The CDR3 has 16 residues. In germline, CDR1 is LNHDA, CDR2 SQIVND (reference sequence). The CDR3 reads CASSRGQGHSNQPQHF. CDR3 DNA sequence: TGTGCCAGTAGTAGAGGACAGGGCCATAGCAATCAGCCCCAGCATTTT.

This sequence joins TRBV6-5 and TRBJ1-2, with 11 nucleotides matching TRBD1. With V trimmed by 6 bases and J by 5 bases, 5 bases remained unmatched. This CDR3 spans 14 amino acids. Germline V gives CDR1 MNHEY, CDR2 SVGAGI. CDR3 protein: CASRGTGGGYGYTF. Here the CDR3 DNA reads TGTGCCAGCAGAGGGACAGGGGGAGGATATGGCTACACCTTC.

The chain combines TRBV29-1 with TRBJ1-1, with 11 bases matching TRBD1. CDR1 SQVTM and CDR2 ANQGSEA come from the germline V gene. CDR3 length equals 13 residues. V lost 6 bases to trimming and J lost 4 bases; unmatched junction nucleotides: 4. The CDR3 nucleotides are TGCAGCGTCTGGGACAGGGGGGGCACTGAAGCTTTCTTT. Translating it yields CSVWDRGGTEAFF.

V is TRBV6-6 and J is TRBJ1-1, with TRBD1 identical over 11 bases. CDR3 size: 12 residues. CDR1 is MNHNY, CDR2 SVGAGI, per germline (reference sequence). Losses at the gene ends were 9 bases for V and 10 bases for J; bases not matched to a gene: 7. CDR3 residues: CASVMDRGRAFF. The CDR3 DNA follows: TGTGCCAGTGTGATGGACAGGGGGCGAGCTTTCTTT.

As for this clone: The sample contains more than one DNA sequence encoding this CDR3. The chain combines TRBV5-1 with TRBJ1-1, with D possibly TRBD1 on 5 matching bases. Germline V gives CDR1 SGHRS, CDR2 YFSETQ. This CDR3 is built from 14 residues. Trimming cost V 2 bases and J 5 bases, with 13 bases left between them. CDR3 protein: CASSLAGGNTEAFF. CDR3 nucleotides: TGCGCCAGCAGCTTAGCCGGGGGAAATACTGAAGCTTTCTTT.

The chain employs TRBV7-3 and TRBJ2-2; 9 bases are shared with TRBD1. Germline lookup yields CDR1 SGHTA and CDR2 FQGTGA. J gave up 6 bases and V 1 base, and 3 bases lay outside the gene matches. This CDR3 contains 15 residues. The CDR3 sequence: CASSLRGQGSGELFF. The DNA of the CDR3 is TGTGCCAGCAGCTTAAGGGGACAGGGTTCCGGGGAGCTGTTTTTT.

This clone was counted a few times. This rearrangement joins TRBV29-1 to TRBJ2-3; TRBD2 agrees at 10 bases. V shed 8 bases and J 4 bases; nucleotides not matched to a gene: 15. The germline CDR1 and CDR2 sequences are SQVTM and ANQGSEA. This CDR3 comprises 16 residues. The CDR3 region is CSSNEAGGLVSDTQYF. Written as DNA, the CDR3 is TGCAGCTCGAACGAAGCGGGGGGGCTAGTATCAGATACGCAGTATTTT.

The chain combines TRBV7-2 with TRBJ2-5, with 8 bases lining up with TRBD2. CDR1 and CDR2 (germline): SGHTA, FQGNSA. Trimming at V came to 6 bases and at J to 5 bases, leaving 20 bases not matched to a gene. There are 18 residues in the CDR3. In DNA form, the CDR3 reads TGTGCCAGCAGTCTTAGAGGGGGTGTAGCGGGAAGCCCGGAGACCCAGTACTTC. As protein: CASSLRGGVAGSPETQYF.

The chain joins TRBV5-4 to TRBJ1-5; D uncertain. The CDR3 spans 15 residues. With 0 bases removed from V and 4 bases from J, the gap between germline ends came to 11 bases. Germline V gene lookup returns CDR1 SGHNT and CDR2 YYREEE (reference sequence). CDR3 residues: CASSLARLWNQPQHF. CDR3 nucleotide sequence: TGTGCCAGCAGCTTGGCGCGACTTTGGAATCAGCCCCAGCATTTT.